This entry lists 25 T cell receptor beta chains sequenced from one sample in a study of blood T cell repertoires in COVID-19. Produced via immunoSEQ multiplex PCR; TCRdb's table is partial and in-frame only. The sample shows some 300,000 clones, 75% to 90% of them seen only once. Sequencing was done on a sample of peripheral blood. Receptors were obtained from a woman in her 70s with COVID-19, enrolled during active disease.

The chain carries TRBV11-1 and TRBJ1-5; 8 positions agree with TRBD1. The CDR3 runs to 16 residues. Trimming cost V 7 bases and J 6 bases; bases outside gene matches: 14. CDR1 is SGHAT, CDR2 FQDESV, per germline (reference sequence). The CDR3 sequence is CASIVPRGQAGQPQHF. DNA for the CDR3: TGTGCCAGCATCGTTCCCAGGGGGCAGGCGGGTCAGCCCCAGCATTTT.

This chain connects TRBV3-1 (or the pseudogene TRBV3-2) to TRBJ1-4; D possibly corresponds to TRBD1 (6 bases). Germline CDR1 is LGHDT and CDR2 is YNNKEL (reference sequence). CDR3 length equals 16 residues. V lost 7 bases and J lost 4, with 19 bases in between. The DNA of the CDR3 is TGTGCCAGCACCCTCGGGACAAGACACCTTAATGAAAAACTGTTTTTT. This sequence encodes CASTLGTRHLNEKLFF.

As to this clone: Other DNA sequences in the sample encode the same CDR3. The CDR3 DNA follows: TGTGCCAGCAGTTTCTATAACTATGGCTACACCTTC. This translates into CASSFYNYGYTF. The chain joins TRBV12-3 or TRBV12-4 to TRBJ1-2; D unresolved. V was shortened by 3 bases and J by 1 base, with 3 bases between the two germline ends. This CDR3 has 12 amino acids.

V gene TRBV4-2 combines with J gene TRBJ1-1; the match to TRBD1 covers 7 bases. Germline loops: CDR1 LGHNA, CDR2 YNFKEQ. With V trimmed by 4 bases and J by 1 base, 6 bases remained unmatched. This CDR3 has 15 residues. CDR3: CASSRPGTANTEAFF. In nucleotides, the CDR3 is TGTGCCAGCAGCCGCCCCGGGACAGCGAACACTGAAGCTTTCTTT.

V usage is TRBV9 and J usage is TRBJ2-5; D is perhaps TRBD1 (6 bases). The V and J ends lost 4 bases and 5 bases respectively, with 15 bases between them. CDR1 is SGDLS and CDR2 is YYNGEE in the germline V gene. There are 14 residues in the CDR3. CDR3 coding DNA: TGTGCCAGCAGCTCCCAACAGGGTGATGAGACCCAGTACTTC. It yields the protein CASSSQQGDETQYF.

V is TRBV24-1 and J is TRBJ2-7, with 11 bases that match TRBD1. Trimming removed 7 bases from V and 5 bases from J; junction bases left unmatched: 6. The germline V gene encodes CDR1 KGHDR and CDR2 SFDVKD. CDR3 length: 14 amino acids. CDR3 bases: TGTGCCACCAGCTCCGGGACAGGGGGAGACGAGCAGTACTTC. This encodes CATSSGTGGDEQYF.

This chain links TRBV7-2 with TRBJ1-1; 8 bases are a match to TRBD1. J was trimmed by 4 bases and V by 0 bases; bases with no gene match: 7. The CDR3 has 16 amino acids. CDR1 and CDR2 (germline): SGHTA, FQGNSA. CDR3: CASSLAQGARSTEAFF. As DNA, the CDR3 is TGTGCCAGCAGCTTAGCGCAGGGGGCTAGGAGCACTGAAGCTTTCTTT.

V and J are TRBV27 and TRBJ1-5; unclear D gene. CDR1 is MNHEY, CDR2 SMNVEV, per germline (reference sequence). The ends were cut back, 5 bases at V and 5 bases at J, with 16 bases in the middle. The CDR3 consists of 15 residues. CDR3 nucleotide sequence: TGTGCCAGCAGTCTGTTATGGACGGAGGATCAGCCCCAGCATTTT. Protein: CASSLLWTEDQPQHF.

The chain uses TRBV21-1 and TRBJ2-3; the listed D gene, TRBD2, was not tested against the DNA. TRBV21-1 is listed as a pseudogene. The length of the CDR3 is 15 residues. CDR3 coding DNA: TGTGCCAGCACAACGGGGAGGGCCCCCACAGATACGCAGTATTTT. This translates into CASTTGRAPTDTQYF.

This chain uses TRBV7-7 with TRBJ2-1, with 7 bases identical to TRBD1. Trimming cost V 1 base and J 7 bases; bases outside gene matches: 7. This CDR3 is 15 amino acids long. CDR1 and CDR2 (germline): SSHAT, FNYEAQ (reference sequence). Here the CDR3 DNA reads TGTGCCAGCAGCTTAGAAAAGGGGGCCCAAAATGAGCAGTTCTTC. This codes for CASSLEKGAQNEQFF.

The CDR3 bases are TGTGCCAGCAGCTTACAATCTGGACAGACTGGAAACACCATATATTTT. As protein: CASSLQSGQTGNTIYF. The V and J genes are TRBV7-2 and TRBJ1-3, with a weak D call TRBD1 (6 bases). Trimming stripped 2 bases from V and 2 bases from J, with 13 bases between. The CDR3 covers 16 residues. Germline V gene sequence: CDR1 SGHTA, CDR2 FQGNSA.

The chain joins TRBV6-2 or TRBV6-3 to TRBJ1-1; 7 bases agree with TRBD1. The CDR3 is 15 residues long. The V gene end was trimmed by 5 bases and the J gene end by 0 bases; junction bases not matched to a gene: 6. The germline V gene has CDR1 MNHEY and CDR2 SVGEGT. DNA of the CDR3: TGTGCCAGCAGTACGGGACAGCTCATGAACACTGAAGCTTTCTTT. Its protein is CASSTGQLMNTEAFF.

V is TRBV5-1 and J is TRBJ1-1, with D perhaps TRBD1 (5 bases). Per the germline V gene, CDR1 is SGHRS and CDR2 is YFSETQ. The CDR3 loop spans 14 amino acids. V was shortened by 0 bases and J by 6 bases, with 12 bases between the two germline ends. CDR3 in DNA: TGCGCCAGCAGCTTGGCCGGGGGTTTGGCTGAAGCTTTCTTT. As protein: CASSLAGGLAEAFF.

V usage is TRBV7-9 and J usage is TRBJ1-2, with a weak D call TRBD1 (5 bases). Germline-derived CDR1 and CDR2 are SEHNR and FQNEAQ (reference sequence). The CDR3 extends over 14 amino acids. Between the trimmed V and J ends, which lost 5 bases and 5 bases, there was a span of 15 bases. The CDR3 here is CASSRGKLSYGYTF. CDR3 nucleotide sequence: TGTGCCAGCAGCCGGGGGAAACTCTCGTATGGCTACACCTTC.

The chain employs TRBV2 and TRBJ1-6, with TRBD1 matching 9 bases. With 10 bases clipped from V and 7 bases from J, the junction kept 5 bases outside the gene matches. Looked up from germline, CDR1 is SNHLY and CDR2 is FYNNEI. The CDR3 totals 13 residues. Written as DNA, the CDR3 is TGTGCCACGAGACAGGGGGGAAATTCACCCCTCCACTTT. Protein product: CATRQGGNSPLHF.

The CDR3 DNA reads as TGTGCCAGCAGGTCGGGACAGGGAAACTATGGCTACACCTTC. The encoded protein is CASRSGQGNYGYTF. The chain couples TRBV28 to TRBJ1-2; 9 nucleotides agree with TRBD1. Germline loops: CDR1 MDHEN, CDR2 SYDVKM. V trimming: 6 bases; J trimming: 2 bases; junction bases outside the gene matches: 4. This CDR3 spans 14 amino acids.

The CDR3 sequence is CASTPREDTQYF. CDR3 DNA: TGTGCCAGCACCCCAAGAGAAGATACGCAGTATTTT. This rearrangement joins TRBV7-9 to TRBJ2-3; D is unresolved. V lost 7 bases to trimming and J lost 5 bases, with 10 bases between them. CDR3 length equals 12 residues. Germline V gives CDR1 SEHNR, CDR2 FQNEAQ (reference sequence).

This rearrangement joins TRBV12-5 to TRBJ1-2, with D perhaps TRBD1 (6 bases). Trimming removed 7 bases at V and 2 bases at J, with 11 bases between. Looked up from germline, CDR1 is LGHNT and CDR2 is FRNRAP. This CDR3 has 13 amino acids. The CDR3 nucleotides are TGTGCTAGTGCCCCGGACAGCAACTATGGCTACACCTTC. This codes for CASAPDSNYGYTF.

V usage is TRBV2 and J usage is TRBJ2-2; the D gene is possibly TRBD1 (6 bases). CDR3 length equals 14 residues. V was pared by 7 bases and J by 6 bases, with 15 bases between. Germline CDR1 reads SNHLY; CDR2 reads FYNNEI. CDR3 nucleotide sequence: TGTGCCAGCATGGGTGGGGACATTCCCGGGGAGCTGTTTTTT. Protein: CASMGGDIPGELFF.

This chain uses TRBV4-1 with TRBJ1-1, with TRBD1 identical over 7 bases. This CDR3 contains 15 residues. CDR1 and CDR2 from the germline V gene are MGHRA and YSYEKL. The J segment lost 2 bases and the V segment lost 1 base, leaving 4 bases of the junction unmatched. CDR3 DNA: TGCGCCAGCAGCCAAGTGGACAGGTACAACACTGAAGCTTTCTTT. Its translation is CASSQVDRYNTEAFF.

This chain joins TRBV11-2 and TRBJ2-5; 7 positions match TRBD2. The CDR3 covers 15 residues. Germline CDR1 is SGHAT and CDR2 is FQNNGV. The junction had 7 bases not matched to a gene; V was cut back by 5 bases and J by 1 base. The CDR3 nucleotides are TGTGCCAGCAGCCCAAGCGGGGAGCCCCAAGAGACCCAGTACTTC. Translating it yields CASSPSGEPQETQYF.

The chain has TRBV7-2 and TRBJ2-3; D is perhaps TRBD2 (6 bases). In germline, CDR1 is SGHTA, CDR2 FQGNSA. This CDR3 has 15 amino acids. Trimming took 4 bases from V and 0 from J, leaving 11 bases between them. The CDR3 nucleotides read TGTGCCAGCAGCTCCCCACTAGCTAGCACAGATACGCAGTATTTT. This sequence encodes CASSSPLASTDTQYF. Full variable domain (outside the CDR3, taken from reference TRBV7-2 and TRBJ2-3): GAGVSQSPSNKVTEKGKDVELRCDPISGHTALYWYRQSLGQGLEFLIYFQGNSAPDKSGLPSDRFSAERTGGSVSTLTIQRTQQEDSAVYLCASSSPLASTDTQYFGPGTRLTVL.

V gene TRBV4-2 combines with J gene TRBJ2-3; 7 bases are a match to TRBD2. After removal of 4 bases from V and 2 bases from J, the junction contained 9 bases not matched to a gene. The CDR3 has 16 amino acids. CDR1 is LGHNA, CDR2 YNFKEQ, per germline. The CDR3 reads CASSPRLAGITDTQYF. DNA for the CDR3: TGTGCCAGCAGCCCGAGACTAGCTGGAATCACAGATACGCAGTATTTT.

This clone came up a few times. The chain joins TRBV14 to TRBJ2-7, with D unclear. The CDR3 is 12 residues long. V lost 0 bases, J lost 3 bases, and 3 bases lay in between. Germline V gene sequence: CDR1 SGHDN, CDR2 FVKESK. The CDR3 DNA reads as TGTGCCAGCAGCCAAGATTACTACGAGCAGTACTTC. Protein sequence: CASSQDYYEQYF.

The CDR3 bases are TGTGCTAGTGGACCGGGACTAGCGGGGGGGCGGCAGTTCTTC. This translates into CASGPGLAGGRQFF. V and J are TRBV12-5 and TRBJ2-1; 16 bases agree with TRBD2. Germline lookup yields CDR1 LGHNT and CDR2 FRNRAP. V shed 6 bases and J 12 bases; nucleotides not matched to a gene: 5. There are 14 residues in the CDR3.